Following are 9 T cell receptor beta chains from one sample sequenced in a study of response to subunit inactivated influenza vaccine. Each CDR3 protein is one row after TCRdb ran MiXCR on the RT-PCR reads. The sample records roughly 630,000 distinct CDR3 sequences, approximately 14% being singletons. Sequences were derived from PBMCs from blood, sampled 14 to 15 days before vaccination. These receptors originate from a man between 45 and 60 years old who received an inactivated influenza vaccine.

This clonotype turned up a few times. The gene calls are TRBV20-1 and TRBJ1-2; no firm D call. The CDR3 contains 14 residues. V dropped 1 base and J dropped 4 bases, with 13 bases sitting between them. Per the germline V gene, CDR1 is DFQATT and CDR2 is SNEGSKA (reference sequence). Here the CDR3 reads CSARVPGIGYGYTF. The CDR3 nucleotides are TGCAGTGCTAGAGTTCCGGGTATTGGCTATGGCTACACCTTC.

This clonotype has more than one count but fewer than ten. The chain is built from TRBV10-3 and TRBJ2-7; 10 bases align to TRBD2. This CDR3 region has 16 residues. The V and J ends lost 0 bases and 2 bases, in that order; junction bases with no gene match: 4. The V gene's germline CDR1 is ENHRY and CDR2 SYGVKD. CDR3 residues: CAISESLLAGAYEQYF. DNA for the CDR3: TGTGCCATCAGTGAGTCGTTGCTAGCGGGGGCCTACGAGCAGTACTTC.

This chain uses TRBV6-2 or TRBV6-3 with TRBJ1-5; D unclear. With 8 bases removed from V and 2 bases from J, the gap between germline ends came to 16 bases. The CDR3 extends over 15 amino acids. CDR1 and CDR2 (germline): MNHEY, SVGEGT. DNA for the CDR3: TGTGCCAGCCGCATCGATCAAAGGGGCAATCAGCCCCAGCATTTT. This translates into CASRIDQRGNQPQHF.

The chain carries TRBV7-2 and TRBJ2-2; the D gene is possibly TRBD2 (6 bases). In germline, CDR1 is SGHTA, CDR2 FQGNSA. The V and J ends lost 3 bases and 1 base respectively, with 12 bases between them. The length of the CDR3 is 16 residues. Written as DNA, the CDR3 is TGTGCCAGCAGCTTCAAGGTAGCGGTGAACACCGGGGAGCTGTTTTTT. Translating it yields CASSFKVAVNTGELFF. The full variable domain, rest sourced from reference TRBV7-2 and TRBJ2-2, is GAGVSQSPSNKVTEKGKDVELRCDPISGHTALYWYRQSLGQGLEFLIYFQGNSAPDKSGLPSDRFSAERTGGSVSTLTIQRTQQEDSAVYLCASSFKVAVNTGELFFGEGSRLTVL.

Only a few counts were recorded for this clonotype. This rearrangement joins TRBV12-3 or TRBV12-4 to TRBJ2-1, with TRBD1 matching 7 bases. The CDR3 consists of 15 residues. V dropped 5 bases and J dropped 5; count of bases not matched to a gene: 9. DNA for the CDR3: TGTGCCAGCAGTGAAACAGGGGCGCTAAACAATGAGCAGTTCTTC. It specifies CASSETGALNNEQFF.

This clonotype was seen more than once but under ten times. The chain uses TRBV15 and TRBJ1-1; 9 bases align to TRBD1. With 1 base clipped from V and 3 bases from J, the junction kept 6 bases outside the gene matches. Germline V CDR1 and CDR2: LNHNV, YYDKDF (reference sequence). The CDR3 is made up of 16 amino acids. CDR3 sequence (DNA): TGTGCCACCAGCAGAGCCCGGACAGGGGCGGACACTGAAGCTTTCTTT. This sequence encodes CATSRARTGADTEAFF.

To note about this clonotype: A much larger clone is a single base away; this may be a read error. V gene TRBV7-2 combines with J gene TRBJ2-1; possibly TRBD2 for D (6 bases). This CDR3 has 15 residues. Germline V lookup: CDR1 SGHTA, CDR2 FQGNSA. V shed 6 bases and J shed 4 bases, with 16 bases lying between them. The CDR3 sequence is CASRDGTRGYNEQFF. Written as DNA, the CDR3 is TGTGCCAGCAGGGACGGGACTCGCGGGTACAATGAGCAGTTCTTC.

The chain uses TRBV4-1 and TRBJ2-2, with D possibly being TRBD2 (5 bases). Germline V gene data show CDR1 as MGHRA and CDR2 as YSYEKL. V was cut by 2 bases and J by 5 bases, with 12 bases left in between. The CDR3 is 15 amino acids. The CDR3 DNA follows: TGCGCCAGCAGCCAATCAGTCTTAGCGACCGGGGAGCTGTTTTTT. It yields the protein CASSQSVLATGELFF.

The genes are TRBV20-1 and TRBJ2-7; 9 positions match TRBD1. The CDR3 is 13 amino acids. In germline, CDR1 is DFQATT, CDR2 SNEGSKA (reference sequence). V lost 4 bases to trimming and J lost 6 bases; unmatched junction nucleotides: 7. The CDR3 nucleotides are TGCAGTGCTATGGGGGACAGGGTTGGCGAGCAGTACTTC. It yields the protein CSAMGDRVGEQYF.